This TCR beta chain appears in the sequencing data of a study of T cell responses to AZD1222 COVID-19 vaccine. Trimming cost V 1 base and J 6 bases; bases outside gene matches: 0. The CDR3 extends over 13 amino acids. Germline V lookup: CDR1 SEHNR, CDR2 FQNEAQ (reference sequence). Sequencing used immunoSEQ multiplex PCR; TCRdb keeps in-frame clones, though not all of them. The data hold approximately 180,000 clones, with 75% to 90% observed a single time. This receptor was identified in an adult in good health. Sequencing used peripheral blood, obtained on day 0 of AZD1222 vaccination. The chain joins TRBV7-9 to TRBJ1-5; TRBD1 matches 7 bases. DNA of the CDR3: TGTGCCAGCAGCTTAGGGACAGGTCAGCCCCAGCATTTT. It yields the protein CASSLGTGQPQHF. The full variable domain, its missing parts supplied by reference TRBV7-9 and TRBJ1-5, is DTGVSQNPRHKITKRGQNVTFRCDPISEHNRLYWYRQTLGQGPEFLTYFQNEAQLEKSRLLSDRFSAERPKGSFSTLEIQRTEQGDSAMYLCASSLGTGQPQHFGDGTRLSIL.